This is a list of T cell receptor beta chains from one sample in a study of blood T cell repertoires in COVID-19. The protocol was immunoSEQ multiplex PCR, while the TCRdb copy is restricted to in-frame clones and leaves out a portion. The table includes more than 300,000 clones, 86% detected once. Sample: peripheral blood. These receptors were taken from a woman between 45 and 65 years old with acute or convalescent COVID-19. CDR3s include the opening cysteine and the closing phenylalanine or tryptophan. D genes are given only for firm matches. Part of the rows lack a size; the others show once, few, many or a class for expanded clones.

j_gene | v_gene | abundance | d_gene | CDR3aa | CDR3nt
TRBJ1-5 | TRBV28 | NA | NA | CASSLAGGRFVGNQPQHF | TGTGCCAGCAGCCTGGCGGGGGGCCGATTTGTAGGCAATCAGCCCCAGCATTTT
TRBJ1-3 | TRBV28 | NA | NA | CASNLAGANGNTIYF | TGTGCCAGCAATCTCGCAGGGGCTAATGGAAACACCATATATTTT
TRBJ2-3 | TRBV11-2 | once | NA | CASSLDRGTDTQYF | TGTGCCAGCAGCTTAGATAGGGGGACAGATACGCAGTATTTT
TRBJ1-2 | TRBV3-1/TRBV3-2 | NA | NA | CASSQGRRGGYTF | TGTGCCAGCAGCCAAGGGAGGCGAGGAGGCTACACCTTC
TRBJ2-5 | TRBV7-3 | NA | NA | CASSLGGQKETQYF | TGTGCCAGCAGCTTAGGTGGGCAGAAAGAGACCCAGTACTTC
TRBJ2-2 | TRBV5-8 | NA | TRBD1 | CASSPWTGIAGELFF | TGTGCCAGCAGCCCCTGGACAGGGATCGCCGGGGAGCTGTTTTTT
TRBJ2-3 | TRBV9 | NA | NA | CASSVAPRGTSTDTQYF | TGTGCCAGCAGCGTAGCACCCAGGGGGACTAGCACAGATACGCAGTATTTT
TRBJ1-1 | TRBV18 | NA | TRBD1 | CASSPPTGAGTEAFF | TGTGCCAGCTCACCCCCGACAGGGGCAGGAACTGAAGCTTTCTTT
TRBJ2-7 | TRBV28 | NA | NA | CASSLTQGSEQYF | TGTGCCAGCAGTTTAACCCAGGGTTCCGAGCAGTACTTC
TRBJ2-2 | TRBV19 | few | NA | CASSIEVQGELFF | TGTGCCAGTAGTATAGAGGTACAGGGGGAGCTGTTTTTT
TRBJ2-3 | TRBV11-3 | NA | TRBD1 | CASSSPGGLSTDTQYF | TGTGCCAGCAGCAGTCCAGGGGGCCTGTCGACAGATACGCAGTATTTT
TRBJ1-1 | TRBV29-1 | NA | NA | CSVRGNTEAFF | TGCAGCGTTCGCGGGAACACTGAAGCTTTCTTT
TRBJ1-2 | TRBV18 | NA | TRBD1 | CASSPDRARNRANYGYTF | TGTGCCAGCTCACCGGACAGGGCCAGAAACCGCGCTAACTATGGCTACACCTTC
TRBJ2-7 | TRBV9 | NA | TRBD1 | CASSAPGQGYEQYF | TGTGCCAGCAGCGCCCCGGGACAGGGCTACGAGCAGTACTTC
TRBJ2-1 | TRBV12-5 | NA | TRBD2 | CASGLVRAGGSYNEQFF | TGTGCTAGTGGTTTGGTAAGAGCGGGAGGGTCCTACAATGAGCAGTTCTTC
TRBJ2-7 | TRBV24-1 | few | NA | CATSASVLGGYEQYF | TGTGCCACCAGTGCCTCAGTATTGGGGGGCTACGAGCAGTACTTC
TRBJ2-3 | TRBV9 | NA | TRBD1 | CASSPHRTGGTDTQYF | TGTGCCAGCAGCCCCCACAGGACAGGGGGCACAGATACGCAGTATTTT
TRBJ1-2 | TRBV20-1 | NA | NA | CTPRGYGYTF | TGCACCCCTCGGGGCTATGGCTACACCTTC
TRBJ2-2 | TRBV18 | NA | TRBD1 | CASSQGQGTVGELFF | TGTGCCAGCTCACAGGGACAGGGGACGGTCGGGGAGCTGTTTTTT
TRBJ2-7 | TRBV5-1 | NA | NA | CASSLASQGNDEQYF | TGCGCCAGCAGCTTGGCGTCCCAGGGTAATGACGAGCAGTACTTC
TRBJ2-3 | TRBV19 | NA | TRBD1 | CASMDLQGVNTQYF | TGTGCCAGTATGGATTTACAGGGGGTCAATACGCAGTATTTT
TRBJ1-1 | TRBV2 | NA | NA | CASSESRQPNTEAFF | TGTGCCAGCAGTGAGTCTCGACAACCGAACACTGAAGCTTTCTTT
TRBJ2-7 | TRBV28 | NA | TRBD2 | CASSSRTSGSYEQYF | TGTGCCAGCAGTTCTCGGACTAGCGGGAGCTACGAGCAGTACTTC
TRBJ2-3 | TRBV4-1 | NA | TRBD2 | CASTKGRESNTQYF | TGCGCCAGCACAAAGGGGCGGGAGTCAAATACGCAGTATTTT
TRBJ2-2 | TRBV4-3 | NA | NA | CASSQVLGGALTGELFF | TGCGCCAGCAGCCAAGTACTCGGCGGGGCCCTCACCGGGGAGCTGTTTTTT